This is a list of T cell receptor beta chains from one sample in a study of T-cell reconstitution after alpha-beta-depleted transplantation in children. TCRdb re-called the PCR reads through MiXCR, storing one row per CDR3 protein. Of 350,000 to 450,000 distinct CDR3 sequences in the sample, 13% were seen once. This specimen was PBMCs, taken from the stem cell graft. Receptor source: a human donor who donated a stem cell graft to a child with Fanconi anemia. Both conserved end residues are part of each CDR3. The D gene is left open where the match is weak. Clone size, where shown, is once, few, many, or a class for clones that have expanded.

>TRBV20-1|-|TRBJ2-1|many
TGCAGTGCGCAGGACGTTCGAATGCCCAATGAGCAGTTCTTC
CSAQDVRMPNEQFF
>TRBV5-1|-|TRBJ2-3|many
TGCGCCAGCAGCTTGTCACTCAGCACAGATACGCAGTATTTT
CASSLSLSTDTQYF
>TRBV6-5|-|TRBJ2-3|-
TGTGCCAGCAGTTACTCCTCGACAGGTCCCCCAACAGATACGCAGTATTTT
CASSYSSTGPPTDTQYF
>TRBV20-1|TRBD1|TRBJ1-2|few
TGCATTACCCAGGGGGGACAGAACTATGGCTACACCTTC
CITQGGQNYGYTF
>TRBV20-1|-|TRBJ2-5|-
TGCAGTGCCACCCATGGGGCAGAGCAAGAGACCCAGTACTTC
CSATHGAEQETQYF
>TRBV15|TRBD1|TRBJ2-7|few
TGTGCCACCACCCTAGACAGGGGGTCCTACGAGCAGTACTTC
CATTLDRGSYEQYF
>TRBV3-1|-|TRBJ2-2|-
TGTGCCAGCAATGGAGCCGGGGAGCTGTTTTTT
CASNGAGELFF
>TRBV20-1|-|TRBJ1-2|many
TGCAGTGCTAGAGGGGCAGTGACTGTATATGGCTACACCTTC
CSARGAVTVYGYTF
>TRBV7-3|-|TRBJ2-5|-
TGTGCCAGCAGCTTCGGGCACCTTAGGGAGACCCAGTACTTC
CASSFGHLRETQYF
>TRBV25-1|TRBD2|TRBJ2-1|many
TGTGCCAGCAGTGACTCCGGGACTATCAATGAGCAGTTCTTC
CASSDSGTINEQFF
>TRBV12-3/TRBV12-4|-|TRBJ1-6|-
TGTGCCAGCAGCCCAGGCGGGGGAAGGGTTAATTCACCCCTCCACTTT
CASSPGGGRVNSPLHF
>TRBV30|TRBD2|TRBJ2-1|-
TGTGCCTGGAGTCCCGGGACTAGCGAGTCCAATGAGCAGTTCTTC
CAWSPGTSESNEQFF
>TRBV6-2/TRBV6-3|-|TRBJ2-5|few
TGTGCCAGCAGTAAACACCTGGAGACCCAGTACTTC
CASSKHLETQYF
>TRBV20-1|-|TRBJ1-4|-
TGCAGTGCTAGATCCGGGACGGTGAATGAAAAACTGTTTTTT
CSARSGTVNEKLFF
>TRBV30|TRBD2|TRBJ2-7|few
TGTGCCTGGGCCCTTAGCGGGGCGTACGAGCAGTACTTC
CAWALSGAYEQYF
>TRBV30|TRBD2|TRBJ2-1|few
TGTGCCTGGGGAGGACTAGCGGCCTACAATGAGCAGTTCTTC
CAWGGLAAYNEQFF
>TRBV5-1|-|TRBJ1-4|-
TGCGCCAGCAGCTTGGTAGGCAGGGTGGGGAAACTGTTTTTT
CASSLVGRVGKLFF
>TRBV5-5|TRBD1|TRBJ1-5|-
TGTGCCAGCAGCTGGACGACAGGGAGGGGCAATCAGCCCCAGCATTTT
CASSWTTGRGNQPQHF
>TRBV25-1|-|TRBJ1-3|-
TGTGCCAGCAGTGAAGGTCTACAGGGAGGAAACACCATATATTTT
CASSEGLQGGNTIYF
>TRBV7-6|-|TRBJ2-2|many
TGTGCCAGCAGCCCTGCTCACGCAGCTGGGAACACCGGGGAGCTGTTTTTT
CASSPAHAAGNTGELFF